This T cell receptor (beta chain) came from a study of identical twins. One entry per CDR3 protein, called by TCRdb with MiXCR from the 5' RACE reads. This sample carries 300,000 to 350,000 distinct CDR3 sequences, around an eighth of them seen once, and the ten largest clones take more than 6%. The CDR3 contains 13 residues. Germline values: CDR1 SQVTM, CDR2 ANQGSEA. V was clipped by 5 bases and J by 2 bases, with 13 bases between them. These data also formed part of another study, on yellow fever vaccine responses in identical twins.

The chain links TRBV29-1 to TRBJ2-7, with D unresolved. Sequenced input: CD8+ T cells sorted from blood. The source of this sequence is a woman between 18 and 29 years old in good health. The CDR3 DNA reads as TGCAGCGTTCAAGGGCCTGTTACCTACGAGCAGTACTTC. This codes for CSVQGPVTYEQYF.